These 20 T cell receptor beta chains came from one sample sequenced in a study of TIL therapy for anti-PD-1-resistant metastatic lung cancer. Sequencing used immunoSEQ v3. Clones were sequenced by immunoSEQ multiplex PCR, and TCRdb holds only the in-frame ones, with some missing. The data show approximately 22,000 clones, just over 70% seen once. As for time point: pre-treatment sample, taken before nivolumab and TIL therapy. Sequenced material: blood, taken at baseline. These receptors were taken from a person aged 25-80 years with non-small cell lung cancer.

The chain links TRBV5-6 to TRBJ1-3; perhaps TRBD1 as D (5 bases). CDR3 length: 15 residues. V dropped 1 base and J dropped 1 base, with 9 bases sitting between them. Germline CDR1 is SGHDT and CDR2 is YYEEEE. DNA of the CDR3: TGTGCCAGCAGCTTGCCCAGGGTATCTGGAAACACCATATATTTT. It encodes CASSLPRVSGNTIYF.

This chain joins TRBV5-1 and TRBJ1-1; no definite D call. Deletions cut 0 bases from V and 6 bases from J, with 12 bases between. The germline V gene encodes CDR1 SGHRS and CDR2 YFSETQ. This CDR3 spans 14 amino acids. The CDR3 nucleotides are TGCGCCAGCAGCTTGGTCCAGCTACCTTCTGAAGCTTTCTTT. Translated, it gives CASSLVQLPSEAFF.

This sequence joins TRBV10-1 and TRBJ1-1; 8 bases align to TRBD1. Germline V CDR1 and CDR2: WNHNN, SYGVQD (reference sequence). The CDR3 loop spans 16 amino acids. Losses at the gene ends were 4 bases for V and 1 base for J; bases not matched to a gene: 8. CDR3 amino acids: CASSANPGTGNTEAFF. CDR3 sequence (DNA): TGCGCCAGCAGTGCAAACCCCGGGACAGGGAACACTGAAGCTTTCTTT.

The chain recombines TRBV20-1 with TRBJ1-5, with D possibly matching TRBD1 (6 bases). Germline V gene lookup returns CDR1 DFQATT and CDR2 SNEGSKA (reference sequence). V was cut by 3 bases and J by 2 bases, with 8 bases left in between. The CDR3 length is 13 residues. CDR3 in DNA: TGCAGTGCTAGTAAGGGGGGCAATCAGCCCCAGCATTTT. This translates into CSASKGGNQPQHF.

The chain uses TRBV5-8 and TRBJ2-1; D might be TRBD1 (6 bases). Trimming took off 6 bases at V and 1 base at J, with 17 bases between the two ends. Per germline, CDR1 SGHTS and CDR2 YDEGEE. The CDR3 spans 16 residues. For the CDR3, the DNA is TGTGCCAGCAACTACCCCCAAGGGGGATCCTACAATGAGCAGTTCTTC. This codes for CASNYPQGGSYNEQFF. Drawing the rest from reference TRBV5-8 and TRBJ2-1, the complete variable domain is EAGVTQSPTHLIKTRGQQATLRCSPISGHTSVYWYQQALGLGLQFLLWYDEGEERNRGNFPPRFSGRQFPNYSSELNVNALELEDSALYLCASNYPQGGSYNEQFFGPGTRLTVL.

The rearrangement links TRBV2 to TRBJ2-3; weak D call: TRBD2 (5 bases). In germline, CDR1 is SNHLY, CDR2 FYNNEI. The CDR3 contains 14 residues. The V end was cut by 6 bases, the J end by 1 base, with 11 bases between. The CDR3 reads CASSGELGTDTQYF. The CDR3 bases are TGTGCCAGCAGCGGGGAGTTGGGCACAGATACGCAGTATTTT.

V and J are TRBV7-9 and TRBJ2-2; the D is unclear. Germline V lookup: CDR1 SEHNR, CDR2 FQNEAQ (reference sequence). V lost 0 bases to trimming and J lost 1 base, with 3 bases between them. The CDR3 sequence is 14 residues long. CDR3 residues: CASSLAGNTGELFF. CDR3 bases: TGTGCCAGCAGCTTAGCGGGGAACACCGGGGAGCTGTTTTTT.

The V and J genes are TRBV7-2 and TRBJ1-2; 9 nucleotides match TRBD1. From germline, CDR1 is SGHTA and CDR2 FQGNSA. The J segment lost 8 bases and the V segment lost 3 bases, leaving 7 bases of the junction unmatched. The CDR3 has 14 residues. Here the CDR3 DNA reads TGTGCCAGCAGCTTGGGCTGGACAGGGGACGGCTACACCTTC. This encodes CASSLGWTGDGYTF.

V gene TRBV7-2 combines with J gene TRBJ2-3, with a possible D match to TRBD2 (5 bases). Germline CDR1 and CDR2: SGHTA and FQGNSA. V was cut by 2 bases and J by 6 bases, with 27 bases left in between. This CDR3 comprises 19 residues. The CDR3 sequence: CASSLSGGYPRARMDTQYF. The CDR3 coding sequence is TGTGCCAGCAGCTTATCCGGCGGGTACCCGCGAGCCCGGATGGATACGCAGTATTTT.

The chain employs TRBV18 and TRBJ1-1; D is perhaps TRBD1 (5 bases). V gave up 5 bases and J gave up 5 bases, with 15 bases separating them. Germline CDR1 is KGHSH and CDR2 is LQKENI. The CDR3 sequence is 14 residues long. The CDR3: CASSTGGEWTEAFF. The CDR3, as DNA: TGTGCCAGCTCAACGGGGGGGGAATGGACTGAAGCTTTCTTT.

Judged by abundance, this clone is medium-sized. This chain uses TRBV18 with TRBJ2-1; 8 nucleotides agree with TRBD1. This CDR3 is 15 amino acids long. Germline CDR1 KGHSH, CDR2 LQKENI. Trimming removed 1 base from V and 7 bases from J; junction bases left unmatched: 6. The CDR3 region is CASSPRQGRRNEQFF. Here the CDR3 DNA reads TGTGCCAGCTCACCACGACAGGGGCGTAGGAATGAGCAGTTCTTC.

The chain employs TRBV20-1 and TRBJ1-5; D is undetermined. The CDR3 is made up of 12 amino acids. CDR1 is DFQATT, CDR2 SNEGSKA, per germline (reference sequence). V lost 3 bases and J 9 bases, leaving 12 bases between the germline ends. The CDR3 sequence is CSASEFMGPQHF. The CDR3, as DNA: TGCAGTGCTAGTGAATTCATGGGGCCCCAGCATTTT.

V is TRBV18 and J is TRBJ1-2; D is ambiguous. Trimming took 3 bases from V and 13 from J, leaving 18 bases between them. The CDR3 spans 13 residues. Germline V gene sequence: CDR1 KGHSH, CDR2 LQKENI. The DNA for the CDR3 is TGTGCCAGCTCACCGTCGACGGCCTCAGACCCCACCTTC. Translated: CASSPSTASDPTF.

The table lists this clone with a count of one. V and J are TRBV18 and TRBJ2-3; 8 positions agree with TRBD2. The V gene end was trimmed by 5 bases and the J gene end by 3 bases; junction bases not matched to a gene: 7. Germline CDR1 is KGHSH and CDR2 is LQKENI. The CDR3 spans 15 residues. CDR3 nucleotide sequence: TGTGCCAGCTCAACCGGGACTAGGATTACAGATACGCAGTATTTT. Translated: CASSTGTRITDTQYF. The full variable domain, with the rest looked up from reference TRBV18 and TRBJ2-3, is NAGVMQNPRHLVRRRGQEARLRCSPMKGHSHVYWYRQLPEEGLKFMVYLQKENIIDESGMPKERFSAEFPKEGPSILRIQQVVRGDSAAYFCASSTGTRITDTQYFGPGTRLTVL.

The chain couples TRBV29-1 to TRBJ1-1; no clear D. Germline CDR1 SQVTM, CDR2 ANQGSEA. V was trimmed by 5 bases and J by 7 bases, leaving 20 bases between them. This CDR3 has 14 residues. CDR3 sequence reads: CSVYKQRGMGEAFF. As DNA, the CDR3 is TGCAGCGTTTACAAGCAACGGGGTATGGGTGAAGCTTTCTTT.

The rearrangement joins TRBV11-2 to TRBJ2-7, with TRBD2 as a possible D gene (5 bases). CDR1 and CDR2 (germline): SGHAT, FQNNGV. V was cut by 7 bases and J by 6 bases, with 22 bases left in between. The CDR3 consists of 15 residues. CDR3 loop: CASTPGFVGSVEQYF. The CDR3 DNA reads as TGTGCCAGCACCCCGGGGTTTGTAGGTTCTGTCGAGCAGTACTTC.

The chain joins TRBV4-1 to TRBJ1-5; TRBD1 matches 10 bases. The trim removed 2 bases at V and 5 bases at J, leaving 3 bases unmatched. Germline values: CDR1 MGHRA, CDR2 YSYEKL. This CDR3 comprises 15 residues. The CDR3 reads CASSQFGTGDQPQHF. For the CDR3, the DNA is TGCGCCAGCAGCCAATTTGGGACAGGGGATCAGCCCCAGCATTTT.

Note on this clone: Other DNA sequences within the sample encode an identical CDR3. The chain joins TRBV5-6 to TRBJ2-5; 7 bases align to TRBD2. The CDR3 has 14 residues. Trimming removed 0 bases from V and 5 bases from J; junction bases left unmatched: 4. Looked up from germline, CDR1 is SGHDT and CDR2 is YYEEEE. In DNA form, the CDR3 reads TGTGCCAGCAGCTTGGAAGGCGGGAGCGAGACCCAGTACTTC. It specifies CASSLEGGSETQYF. Based on the CDR3 plus reference TRBV5-6 and TRBJ2-5, the full variable domain is DAGVTQSPTHLIKTRGQQVTLRCSPKSGHDTVSWYQQALGQGPQFIFQYYEEEERQRGNFPDRFSGHQFPNYSSELNVNALLLGDSALYLCASSLEGGSETQYFGPGTRLLVL.

V is TRBV10-3 and J is TRBJ2-3; D is undetermined. This CDR3 has 12 residues. In germline, CDR1 is ENHRY, CDR2 SYGVKD. Trimming took 6 bases from V and 5 from J, leaving 9 bases between them. CDR3 protein: CAISRIGDTQYF. The CDR3 nucleotides read TGTGCCATCAGCCGTATCGGAGATACGCAGTATTTT.

This clone was seen only a few times. The rearrangement uses TRBV21-1 and TRBJ1-5. TRBV21-1 is reported as a pseudogene. CDR3 length equals 14 residues. CDR3 in amino acids: CASSELSSNQPQHF. CDR3 nucleotide sequence: TGTGCCAGCAGCGAATTATCAAGCAATCAGCCCCAGCATTTT.